These T cell receptor beta chains were read from a single sample in a study of CD8+CD57+ T cells in acquired aplastic anemia. Using its own MiXCR run on the reads, TCRdb lists one record per CDR3 protein. In the table there are around 430,000 distinct CDR3 sequences, roughly 34% of which are singletons. The source material was sorted CD4+, CD8+, or CD8+CD57+ T cells (not recorded which) from PBMCs. These receptors all stem from a human donor with aplastic anemia. CDR3s include the opening cysteine and the closing phenylalanine or tryptophan. D genes are given only for firm matches. Part of the rows lack a size; the others show once, few, many or a class for expanded clones.

j_call,v_call,clone_size,d_call,cdr3_length,cdr3_aa,cdr3_nt
TRBJ2-3,TRBV10-3,-,-,13,CAISEERPDTRYF,TGTGCCATCAGTGAAGAACGGCCAGATACGCGGTATTTT
TRBJ2-3,TRBV10-2,-,TRBD2,19,CASGSGRASTLDRGDTQYF,TGCGCCAGTGGTAGCGGGAGGGCCAGCACCTTAGACAGGGGAGATACGCAGTATTTT
TRBJ1-6,TRBV24-1,-,-,15,CASSFYGARPSPLHF,TGTGCCAGCAGTTTTTACGGGGCGCGTCCTTCACCCCTCCACTTT
TRBJ2-5,TRBV7-8,few,-,15,CASSLGGPPGETQYF,TGTGCCAGCAGCTTAGGGGGACCTCCGGGAGAGACCCAGTACTTC
TRBJ2-6,TRBV29-1,many,TRBD1,14,CSPGTASGANVLTF,TGCAGCCCGGGGACAGCCTCTGGGGCCAACGTCCTGACTTTC
TRBJ1-4,TRBV7-9,once,TRBD1,15,CASSSSGQGSEKLFF,TGTGCCAGCAGCTCATCAGGACAGGGGAGTGAAAAACTGTTTTTT
TRBJ2-1,TRBV20-1,-,TRBD2,17,CSARPPGGRAVDAEQFF,TGCAGTGCTAGACCTCCCGGCGGGAGGGCCGTCGATGCTGAGCAGTTCTTC
TRBJ1-3,TRBV7-2,few,-,15,CASSLAATGGNTIYF,TGTGCCAGCAGCTTAGCAGCGACCGGAGGAAACACCATATATTTT
TRBJ1-5,TRBV19,many,TRBD1,14,CASGTVNSNQPQHF,TGTGCCAGCGGGACAGTCAATAGCAATCAGCCCCAGCATTTT
TRBJ1-2,TRBV10-3,many,TRBD1,14,CATAGTGAIYGYTF,TGTGCCACCGCCGGGACAGGGGCCATCTATGGCTACACCTTC
TRBJ1-5,TRBV24-1,many,-,14,CATSRGYSNQPQHF,TGTGCCACCAGTCGGGGGTATAGCAATCAGCCCCAGCATTTT
TRBJ2-3,TRBV4-3,-,TRBD2,16,CASSPGGLAGADTQYF,TGCGCCAGCAGCCCCGGCGGGCTAGCGGGGGCAGATACGCAGTATTTT
TRBJ2-7,TRBV29-1,many,TRBD1,14,CSAKTGQGSSEQYF,TGCAGCGCTAAGACGGGACAGGGGTCTTCCGAGCAGTACTTC
TRBJ1-6,TRBV20-1,many,TRBD1,13,CSARQGGSSPLHF,TGCAGTGCCCGACAGGGAGGGAGTTCACCCCTCCACTTT
TRBJ1-1,TRBV5-1,few,TRBD1,15,CASSIGTGGVTEAFF,TGCGCCAGCAGCATAGGGACAGGGGGAGTCACTGAAGCTTTCTTT